This T cell receptor (beta chain) was documented in a study of vaccination and CD4 T cells after COVID-19. Looking at the study overall: Stimulation used overlapping spike peptides from SARS-CoV-2, HCoV-NL63, HCoV-OC43 and HCoV-229E.

Cultured CD4+ T cell DNA underwent sequencing with the Oncomine TCR Beta short-read assay. From CD4+ T cells that had been cultured, genomic DNA was extracted. TCRdb reanalysed the PCR reads using MiXCR and keeps one entry per CDR3 protein. The table records over 10,000 distinct CDR3 sequences, around 50% of them present only once. The treatment is: roughly 11-day PBMC culture with coronavirus spike peptide pools or control peptides (ViraFEST assay). TCR sequencing followed the expansion of antigen-specific T cells with peptide pools in ViraFEST. In regard to this clonotype: Its antigen is unknown.

Sequences were obtained from CD4+ T cells from blood, cultured in vitro. This receptor was obtained from a human donor who had recovered from COVID-19.

The CDR3 protein is CASRQTNRGLLETQYF. The DNA of the CDR3 is TGTGCCAGTAGGCAGACCAACAGGGGGCTTTTGGAGACCCAGTACTTC. This rearrangement joins TRBV19 to TRBJ2-5; 9 bases fit TRBD1. The CDR3 covers 16 residues. The ends lost 6 bases at V and 5 bases at J; junction bases unmatched: 13. Germline assignment: CDR1 LNHDA and CDR2 SQIVND (reference sequence).